Below, 15 T cell receptor beta chains from the same sample are listed, as sequenced in a study of radiotherapy plus CTLA-4 blockade in lung cancer. The repertoire was sequenced with immunoSEQ multiplex PCR; TCRdb's copy has only in-frame clones and lacks some. There are roughly 62,000 clones in the sample; approximately 79% occur only once, and around 2.8% lies in the top ten. This specimen was peripheral blood, taken from a patient treated with radiotherapy plus ipilimumab. The receptors here all came from a human donor with non-small cell lung cancer who had a complete response to radiotherapy plus ipilimumab.

V gene TRBV28 combines with J gene TRBJ2-7, with TRBD2 matching over 8 bases. The CDR3 has 15 amino acids. With V trimmed by 5 bases and J by 2 bases, 8 bases remained unmatched. Germline assignment: CDR1 MDHEN and CDR2 SYDVKM. The CDR3 here is CASSTDRRGAYEQYF. The CDR3 bases are TGTGCCAGCAGTACCGACAGGCGGGGGGCCTACGAGCAGTACTTC.

The gene calls are TRBV7-9 and TRBJ2-2; no definite D call. In germline, CDR1 is SEHNR, CDR2 FQNEAQ (reference sequence). Trimming removed 1 base from V and 3 bases from J, with 12 bases in between. The CDR3 has 16 residues. The CDR3 bases are TGTGCCAGCAGCTTAGGGATAGACTCTTACACCGGGGAGCTGTTTTTT. This encodes CASSLGIDSYTGELFF.

The gene calls are TRBV18 and TRBJ1-2; D uncertain. The CDR3 contains 14 residues. Per germline, CDR1 KGHSH and CDR2 LQKENI. The germline V and J ends were trimmed by 3 bases and 4 bases, with 12 bases remaining between them. CDR3 in DNA: TGTGCCAGCTCACCGGCGGTGTCCCCCTATGGCTACACCTTC. Amino acids: CASSPAVSPYGYTF.

This chain links TRBV2 with TRBJ2-5, with unresolved D. CDR1 SNHLY and CDR2 FYNNEI come from the germline V gene. The CDR3 runs 13 residues. V was shortened by 8 bases and J by 5 bases, with 15 bases between the two germline ends. The CDR3 DNA reads as TGTGCCAGCCTGTACAGCCCCCGGGAGACCCAGTACTTC. As protein: CASLYSPRETQYF.

The chain is built from TRBV9 and TRBJ2-5; 12 bases line up with TRBD2. The J call may be faulty, since TRBJ2-7 better matches the DNA end. CDR3 length: 18 residues. Germline V CDR1 and CDR2: SGDLS, YYNGEE. The CDR3 spells CASSASLASGGAAYEQYF. CDR3 DNA sequence: TGTGCCAGCAGCGCCTCCCTAGCTAGCGGGGGGGCCGCATACGAGCAGTACTTC.

CDR3 in amino acids: CASSEQGRPYGYTF. In nucleotides, the CDR3 is TGTGCCAGCAGTGAACAGGGGCGCCCCTATGGCTACACCTTC. The chain employs TRBV11-2 and TRBJ1-2; 7 bases line up with TRBD1. Losses at the gene ends were 6 bases for V and 4 bases for J; bases not matched to a gene: 8. The CDR3 has 14 residues. The germline CDR1 and CDR2 sequences are SGHAT and FQNNGV.

The chain carries TRBV4-1 and TRBJ1-1; weak D call: TRBD1 (6 bases). Trimming removed 4 bases from V and 1 base from J, with 7 bases in between. This CDR3 region has 13 residues. Germline V lookup: CDR1 MGHRA, CDR2 YSYEKL. CDR3 bases: TGCGCCAGCAGCCTGACAGGGAACACTGAAGCTTTCTTT. Protein product: CASSLTGNTEAFF.

This clone was counted between two and nine times. DNA of the CDR3: TGTGCCAGCAGTTCAGACAGGGATGAGCAGTTCTTC. This gives the protein CASSSDRDEQFF. The J gene is TRBJ2-1, the V gene TRBV28; 7 nucleotides match TRBD1. V shed 4 bases, J shed 8 bases, and the junction held 2 bases outside the gene matches. Germline values: CDR1 MDHEN, CDR2 SYDVKM. CDR3 length: 12 amino acids.

The chain employs TRBV7-2 and TRBJ2-3, with D perhaps TRBD2 (6 bases). Germline CDR1 and CDR2: SGHTA and FQGNSA. The V and J ends lost 1 base and 1 base respectively, with 12 bases between them. The CDR3 has 16 residues. CDR3 in amino acids: CASSLEPGEGTDTQYF. The CDR3 DNA reads as TGTGCCAGCAGCTTAGAGCCGGGAGAAGGCACAGATACGCAGTATTTT.

The gene calls are TRBV5-1 and TRBJ2-1; 8 bases align to TRBD2. The CDR3 loop spans 14 amino acids. The trim removed 4 bases at V and 7 bases at J, leaving 7 bases unmatched. Per the germline V gene, CDR1 is SGHRS and CDR2 is YFSETQ. CDR3 region: CASSPGGTRNEQFF. CDR3 bases: TGCGCCAGCAGCCCGGGCGGGACTAGAAATGAGCAGTTCTTC.

The CDR3 region has the DNA TGTGCCATCAGTGAGGATCACAGACAAGAGACCCAGTACTTC. Its protein product is CAISEDHRQETQYF. The chain couples TRBV10-3 to TRBJ2-5, with D hard to call. V was trimmed by 2 bases and J by 2 bases, leaving 9 bases between them. Germline V gene data show CDR1 as ENHRY and CDR2 as SYGVKD. The CDR3 consists of 14 residues.

The rearrangement joins TRBV12-5 to TRBJ2-1, with TRBD2 matching over 9 bases. The CDR3 runs 17 residues. V shed 7 bases and J 1 base; nucleotides not matched to a gene: 11. Looked up from germline, CDR1 is LGHNT and CDR2 is FRNRAP. The CDR3 DNA follows: TGTGCTAGTGCCATGACCCAGCGGGGGGTTTCCTACAATGAGCAGTTCTTC. Protein product: CASAMTQRGVSYNEQFF.

A single count supports this clone. The rearrangement joins TRBV6-4 to TRBJ2-3; 7 bases are shared with TRBD2. The CDR3 has 14 amino acids. The ends lost 4 bases at V and 1 base at J; junction bases unmatched: 2. The V gene's germline CDR1 is MRHNA and CDR2 SNTAGT. The CDR3 nucleotides read TGTGCCAGCAGTGGGACTAGGCGCACAGATACGCAGTATTTT. This gives the protein CASSGTRRTDTQYF.

The chain couples TRBV11-2 to TRBJ1-2; no definite D call. V lost 0 bases and J lost 4, with 12 bases in between. The CDR3 spans 15 residues. The V gene's germline CDR1 is SGHAT and CDR2 FQNNGV. This chain's CDR3 is CASSLDPRQTYGYTF. DNA for the CDR3: TGTGCCAGCAGCTTAGACCCGCGGCAGACCTATGGCTACACCTTC.

This chain links TRBV2 with TRBJ2-1, with D possibly being TRBD1 (5 bases). This CDR3 region has 12 residues. Trimming took off 7 bases at V and 6 bases at J, with 10 bases between the two ends. CDR1 is SNHLY, CDR2 FYNNEI, per germline. CDR3 sequence (DNA): TGTGCCAGCACCCGACAGATCAATGAGCAGTTCTTC. The encoded protein is CASTRQINEQFF. Filled out from reference TRBV2 and TRBJ2-1, the complete variable domain reads EPEVTQTPSHQVTQMGQEVILRCVPISNHLYFYWYRQILGQKVEFLVSFYNNEISEKSEIFDDQFSVERPDGSNFTLKIRSTKLEDSAMYFCASTRQINEQFFGPGTRLTVL.